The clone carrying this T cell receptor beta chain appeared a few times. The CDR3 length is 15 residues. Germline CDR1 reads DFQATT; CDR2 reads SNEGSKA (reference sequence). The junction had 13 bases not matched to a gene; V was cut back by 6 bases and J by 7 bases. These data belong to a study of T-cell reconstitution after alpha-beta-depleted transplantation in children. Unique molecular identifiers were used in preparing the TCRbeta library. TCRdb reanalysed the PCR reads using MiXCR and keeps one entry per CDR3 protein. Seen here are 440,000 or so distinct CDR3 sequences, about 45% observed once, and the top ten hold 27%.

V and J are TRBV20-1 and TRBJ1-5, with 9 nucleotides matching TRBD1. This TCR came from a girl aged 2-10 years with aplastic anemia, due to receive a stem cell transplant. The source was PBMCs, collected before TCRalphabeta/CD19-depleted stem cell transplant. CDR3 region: CSAPPTGGAPQPQHF. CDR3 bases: TGCAGTGCCCCACCAACAGGGGGCGCCCCGCAGCCCCAGCATTTT.